These 9 T cell receptor beta chains originate from one sample sequenced in a study of blood T cell repertoires in COVID-19. Only in-frame clones appear in the TCRdb table, and some are missing; sequencing was by immunoSEQ multiplex PCR. This sample has roughly 17,000 clones; roughly 77% occur once, and the top ten carry roughly 8.7%. The sample comprised peripheral blood. The origin of the receptors is a man between 60 and 75 years old with acute or convalescent COVID-19.

The J gene is TRBJ1-1, the V gene TRBV5-1; weak D call: TRBD1 (5 bases). Germline values: CDR1 SGHRS, CDR2 YFSETQ. This CDR3 comprises 14 residues. Trimming shortened V by 5 bases and J by 2 bases, and 13 bases separated the two germline ends. CDR3 amino acids: CASRVGQANTEAFF. CDR3 DNA: TGCGCCAGCAGGGTAGGACAAGCAAACACTGAAGCTTTCTTT.

Turning to this clone: Germline and junction disagree at one end, which may indicate a read error. The chain joins TRBV6-5 to TRBJ2-6; TRBD1 aligns across 7 bases. Germline-derived CDR1 and CDR2 are MNHEY and SVGAGI. The CDR3 totals 15 residues. CDR3: CASSYGTAGPNVLTF. The CDR3, as DNA: TGTGCCAGCAGTTACGGGACAGCTGGGCCCAACGTCCTGACTTTC.

DNA of the CDR3: TGTGCCACCAGTGATCGCGGGGGGGGAACCTACAATGAGCAGTTCTTC. Amino acids: CATSDRGGGTYNEQFF. V gene TRBV24-1 combines with J gene TRBJ2-1, with TRBD2 identical over 9 bases. Trimming took 3 bases from V and 2 from J; bases not matched to a gene: 4. Germline V gives CDR1 KGHDR, CDR2 SFDVKD. This CDR3 is built from 16 residues.

A single count supports this clone. The V gene is TRBV10-2, the J gene TRBJ2-5, with a weak D call TRBD2 (6 bases). Germline CDR1 is WSHSY and CDR2 is SAAADI. The CDR3 is made up of 17 amino acids. The V end was cut by 5 bases, the J end by 4 bases, with 23 bases between. As DNA, the CDR3 is TGCGCCAGCAGTCCGGGACTTGCCCTCCTAGTGCGAGAGACCCAGTACTTC. Translation: CASSPGLALLVRETQYF.

The CDR3 loop reads CASSLSGTGELFF. As DNA, the CDR3 is TGCGCCAGCAGCTTGTCGGGCACCGGGGAGCTGTTTTTT. The chain combines TRBV5-1 with TRBJ2-2; D is unresolved. V was cut by 1 base and J by 4 bases, with 5 bases left in between. CDR1 SGHRS and CDR2 YFSETQ come from the germline V gene. The CDR3 runs 13 residues.

The chain uses TRBV25-1 and TRBJ1-2; D is possibly TRBD1 (6 bases). V dropped 4 bases and J dropped 5 bases, with 14 bases sitting between them. The CDR3 covers 14 residues. Germline loops: CDR1 MGHDK, CDR2 SYGVNS. CDR3 bases: TGTGCCAGCAGTGCCACCGGGACACTTTATGGCTACACCTTC. Amino acids: CASSATGTLYGYTF.

The rearrangement links TRBV5-1 to TRBJ2-3, with 9 bases aligning to TRBD1. V lost 5 bases, J lost 3 bases, and 4 bases stayed unmatched. The CDR3 is 14 amino acids. Looked up from germline, CDR1 is SGHRS and CDR2 is YFSETQ. The CDR3 region is CASRDRGPTDTQYF. The CDR3 DNA follows: TGCGCCAGCAGGGACAGGGGACCGACAGATACGCAGTATTTT.

Only a few counts were recorded for this clone. V usage is TRBV7-2 and J usage is TRBJ1-2; D possibly corresponds to TRBD1 (5 bases). The CDR3 totals 15 residues. Trimming removed 4 bases at V and 6 bases at J, with 18 bases between. Germline values: CDR1 SGHTA, CDR2 FQGNSA. CDR3 protein: CASSYLWGGENGYTF. Written as DNA, the CDR3 is TGTGCCAGCAGCTATCTATGGGGAGGGGAGAATGGCTACACCTTC.

This chain joins TRBV5-8 and TRBJ1-2; 8 bases line up with TRBD1. CDR1 and CDR2 from the germline V gene are SGHTS and YDEGEE. The CDR3 is made up of 16 amino acids. With V trimmed by 5 bases and J by 5 bases, 14 bases remained unmatched. The CDR3, as DNA: TGTGCCAGCAGTTTAGGGGTGGACAGGGCATTGTATGGCTACACCTTC. Protein product: CASSLGVDRALYGYTF. Based on the CDR3 plus reference TRBV5-8 and TRBJ1-2, the full variable domain is EAGVTQSPTHLIKTRGQQATLRCSPISGHTSVYWYQQALGLGLQFLLWYDEGEERNRGNFPPRFSGRQFPNYSSELNVNALELEDSALYLCASSLGVDRALYGYTFGSGTRLTVV.